The source of this T cell receptor beta chain is a study of CD8+ T cells in alopecia areata. Turning to the study itself: Treated patients swallowed 5 to 10 mg of oral tofacitinib twice daily. Patients took tofacitinib for 6 to 18 months, followed by 6 drug-free months. Study-wide results and limits: When scalp samples are sequenced, resident alphabeta T cells of normal skin are also captured.

V lost 1 base, J lost 8 bases, and 6 bases lay in between. The germline V gene has CDR1 SGHRS and CDR2 YFSETQ. The CDR3 length is 11 residues. For this clone: Its antigen is still unknown.

Extraction and reverse transcription of RNA yielded cDNA as the sequencing template. Assay used: immunoSEQ multiplex PCR; TCRdb lists only in-frame clones, some missing. Seen here are tens of thousands of clones, 50% to 75% observed once, and the top ten hold 17%. The source of this sequence is a human donor with alopecia areata. The sequencing used CD8+ T cells sorted from blood, collected at week 0. The V and J genes are TRBV5-1 and TRBJ1-2; D is uncertain. CDR3 nucleotide sequence: TGCGCCAGCAGCTTGCTAGAAGGCTACACCTTC. Residues: CASSLLEGYTF.